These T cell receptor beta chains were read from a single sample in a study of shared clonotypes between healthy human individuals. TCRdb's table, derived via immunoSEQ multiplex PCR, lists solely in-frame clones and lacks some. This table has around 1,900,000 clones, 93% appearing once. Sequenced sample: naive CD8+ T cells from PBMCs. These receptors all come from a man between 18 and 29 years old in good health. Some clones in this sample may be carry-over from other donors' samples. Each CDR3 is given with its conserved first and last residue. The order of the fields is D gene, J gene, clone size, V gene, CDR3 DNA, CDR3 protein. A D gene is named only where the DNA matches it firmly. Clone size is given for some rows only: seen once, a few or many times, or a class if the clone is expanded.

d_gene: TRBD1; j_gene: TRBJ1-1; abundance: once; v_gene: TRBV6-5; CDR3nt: TGTGCCAGCAGCCGAGGGACAGGGGGCGTAGAAGCTTTCTTT; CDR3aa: CASSRGTGGVEAFF
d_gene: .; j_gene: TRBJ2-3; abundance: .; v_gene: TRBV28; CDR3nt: TGTGCCAGCAGTCATCGCCCTAAATCGGTGTTCACAGATACGCAGTATTTT; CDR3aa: CASSHRPKSVFTDTQYF
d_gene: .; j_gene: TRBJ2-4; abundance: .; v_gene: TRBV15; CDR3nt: TGTGCCACCAGCAGCTTCGGGGTCCTCTACTTC; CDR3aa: CATSSFGVLYF
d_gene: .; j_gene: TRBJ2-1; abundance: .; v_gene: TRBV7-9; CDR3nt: TGTGCCAGCAGCCAGAGGGGGGTAAAGGGGAATGAGCAGTTCTTC; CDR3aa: CASSQRGVKGNEQFF
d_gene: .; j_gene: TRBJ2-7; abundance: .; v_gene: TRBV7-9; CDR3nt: TGTGCCAGCAGCTTTGTCATCGAAAGCTCCTACGAGCAGTACTTC; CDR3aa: CASSFVIESSYEQYF
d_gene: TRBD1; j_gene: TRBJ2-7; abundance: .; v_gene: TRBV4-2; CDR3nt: TGTGCCAGCAGCCACGGTCAGGACAGGGAGAACAGCTACGAGCAGTACTTC; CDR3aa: CASSHGQDRENSYEQYF
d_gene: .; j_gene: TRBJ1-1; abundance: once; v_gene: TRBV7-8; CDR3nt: TGTGCCAGCAGTTTGGGGGAAGAGGCTTTGAACACTGAAGCTTTCTTT; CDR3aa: CASSLGEEALNTEAFF
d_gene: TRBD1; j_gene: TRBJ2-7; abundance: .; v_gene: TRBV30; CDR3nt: TGTGCCTGGGGTACAGGGGTCTCCTACGAGCAGTACTTC; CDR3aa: CAWGTGVSYEQYF
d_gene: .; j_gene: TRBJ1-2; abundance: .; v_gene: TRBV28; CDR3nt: TGTGCCAGCAGTTGGGGGGCGTCAAGCTATGGCTACACCTTC; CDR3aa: CASSWGASSYGYTF
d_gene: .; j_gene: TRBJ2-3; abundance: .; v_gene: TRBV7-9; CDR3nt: TGTGCCAGCAGCCCTGGACGTAACTACTACATAGATACGCAGTATTTT; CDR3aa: CASSPGRNYYIDTQYF
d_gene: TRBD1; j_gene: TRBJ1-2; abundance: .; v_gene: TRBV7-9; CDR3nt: TGTGCCAGCAGCCCACGACTGGGACAGGGCTACACCTTC; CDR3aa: CASSPRLGQGYTF
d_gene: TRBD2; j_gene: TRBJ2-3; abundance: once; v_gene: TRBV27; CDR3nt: TGTGCCAGCAACGCCGGGACTAGCGTTTTCACAGATACGCAGTATTTT; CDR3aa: CASNAGTSVFTDTQYF
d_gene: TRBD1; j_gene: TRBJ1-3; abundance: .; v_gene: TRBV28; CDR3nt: TGTGCCAGCACCTGGGGGTATAGGGGGCTGTCTGGAAACACCATATATTTT; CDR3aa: CASTWGYRGLSGNTIYF
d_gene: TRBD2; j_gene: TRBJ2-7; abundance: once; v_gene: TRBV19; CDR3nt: TGTGCCAGTAGTACCCCGTCTAGCGGGAGCTACGAGCAGTACTTC; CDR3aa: CASSTPSSGSYEQYF
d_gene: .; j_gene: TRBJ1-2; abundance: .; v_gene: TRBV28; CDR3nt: TGTGCCAGCAGTTCCTGGGCCAAGGGAGGGGCCAGTGGCTACACCTTC; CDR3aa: CASSSWAKGGASGYTF
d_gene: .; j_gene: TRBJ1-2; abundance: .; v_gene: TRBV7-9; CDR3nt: TGTGCCAGCAGCTTAACAGGTAGCGATGGCTACACCTTC; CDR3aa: CASSLTGSDGYTF
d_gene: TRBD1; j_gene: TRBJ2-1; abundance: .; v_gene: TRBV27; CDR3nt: TGTGCCAGCAGTCAACTGACAGGGGTGGACAATGAGCAGTTCTTC; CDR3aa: CASSQLTGVDNEQFF
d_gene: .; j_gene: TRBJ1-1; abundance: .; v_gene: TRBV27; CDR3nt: TGTGCCAGCAGTTTATCCCCGGGGGCGGGCACTGAAGCTTTCTTT; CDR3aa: CASSLSPGAGTEAFF
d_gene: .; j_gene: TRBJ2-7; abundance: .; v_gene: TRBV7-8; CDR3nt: TGTGCCAGCAGCTTAGGGATCAATTGGGGACGGTACTTC; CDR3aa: CASSLGINWGRYF
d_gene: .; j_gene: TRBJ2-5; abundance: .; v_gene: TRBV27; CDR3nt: TGTGCCAGCAGTCCCCCCCAGCCGGGATCGGGACAAGAGACCCAGTACTTC; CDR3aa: CASSPPQPGSGQETQYF
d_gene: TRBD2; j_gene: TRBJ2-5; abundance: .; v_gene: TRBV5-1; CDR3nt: TGCGCCAGCAGCGGACTAGCGGGAGTCAGGCCGCAAGAGACCCAGTACTTC; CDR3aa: CASSGLAGVRPQETQYF
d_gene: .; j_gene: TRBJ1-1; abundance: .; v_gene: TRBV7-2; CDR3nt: TGTGCCAGCAGCTTAGCACCACGTTCGTTCGGGGGGCTGACTGAAGCTTTCTTT; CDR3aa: CASSLAPRSFGGLTEAFF
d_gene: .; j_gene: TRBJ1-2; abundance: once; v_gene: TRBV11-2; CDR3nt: TGTGCCAGCAGCCCCAAGGACAATTCAAACTATGGCTACACCTTC; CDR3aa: CASSPKDNSNYGYTF
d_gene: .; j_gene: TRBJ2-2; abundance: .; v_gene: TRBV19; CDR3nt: TGTGCCAGTAGTTATAACGGGGAGCTGTTTTTT; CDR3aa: CASSYNGELFF
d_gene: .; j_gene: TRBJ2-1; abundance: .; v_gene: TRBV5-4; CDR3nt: TGTGCCAGCAGCTTGGGAGTTCCCTGGAGTGAGCAGTTCTTC; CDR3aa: CASSLGVPWSEQFF
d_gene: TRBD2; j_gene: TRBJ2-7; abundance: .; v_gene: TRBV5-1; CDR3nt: TGCGCCAGCAGGGGGCGGGGGACCTTGGACGAGCAGTACTTC; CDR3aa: CASRGRGTLDEQYF
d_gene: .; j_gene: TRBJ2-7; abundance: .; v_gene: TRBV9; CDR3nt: TGTGCCAGCAGTGGAGACAGGCGTAGCTACGAGCAGTACTTC; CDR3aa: CASSGDRRSYEQYF
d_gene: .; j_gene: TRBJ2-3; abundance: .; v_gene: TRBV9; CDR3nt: TGTGCCAGCAGCATACGGGCAGATACGCAGTATTTT; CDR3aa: CASSIRADTQYF
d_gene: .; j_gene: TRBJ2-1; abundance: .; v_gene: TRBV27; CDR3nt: TGTGCCAGCAATTTACATCTTTACAATGAGCAGTTCTTC; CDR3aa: CASNLHLYNEQFF
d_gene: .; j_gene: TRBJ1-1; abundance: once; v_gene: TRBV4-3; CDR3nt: TGCGCCAGCAGCCAAGATCGGGGTACTGAAGCTTTCTTT; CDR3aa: CASSQDRGTEAFF
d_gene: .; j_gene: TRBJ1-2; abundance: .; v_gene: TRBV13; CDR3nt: TGTGCCAGCAGCTCCCGTTTGTGGGAGAAGGGAGCGTACGGCTACACCTTC; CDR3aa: CASSSRLWEKGAYGYTF
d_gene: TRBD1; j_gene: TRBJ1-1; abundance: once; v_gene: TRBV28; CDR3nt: TGTGCCAGCAGAACGGGGACAGGTAACACTGAAGCTTTCTTT; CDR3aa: CASRTGTGNTEAFF
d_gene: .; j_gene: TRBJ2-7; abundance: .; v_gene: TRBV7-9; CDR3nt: TGTGCCAGCAGCCCCCGGGTAGTCTACGAGCAGTACTTC; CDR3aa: CASSPRVVYEQYF
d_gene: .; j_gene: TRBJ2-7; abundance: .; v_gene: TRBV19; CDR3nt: TGTGCCAGTAGTATGGCAGGAGTCTATGACGGTGAAAGCTCCTACGAGCAGTACTTC; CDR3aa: CASSMAGVYDGESSYEQYF
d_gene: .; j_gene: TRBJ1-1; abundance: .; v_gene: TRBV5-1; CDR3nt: TGCGCCAGCAGCTTGGAAACACAGGGAAACACTGAAGCTTTCTTT; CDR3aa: CASSLETQGNTEAFF
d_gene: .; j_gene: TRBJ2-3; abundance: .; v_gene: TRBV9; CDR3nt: TGTGCCAGCAGCGTAGGGACCTGGCGCGGGGAGATGCGGGATACGCAGTATTTT; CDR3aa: CASSVGTWRGEMRDTQYF
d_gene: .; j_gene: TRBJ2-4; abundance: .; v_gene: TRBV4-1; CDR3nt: TGCGCCAGCAGCCAAGACTCGGCCAAAGGGGGGATTCAGTACTTC; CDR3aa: CASSQDSAKGGIQYF